The subject of this entry is one TCR beta chain. What it recognizes is unknown. This sample is drawn from a study of cytomegalovirus exposure and HLA in healthy donors. This PCR relied on a set of 60 Vbeta primers and 13 Jbeta primers. Produced via immunoSEQ multiplex PCR; TCRdb's table is partial and in-frame only. The sample has some 140,000 clones; roughly three quarters are singletons. Study-wide findings and caveats: Later analysis found that TCR beta chains associated with HLA were more clonally expanded than other, equally common chains.

This TCR derives from a man aged 25 to 45 in good health and CMV-seropositive. Material: PBMCs.

Here the CDR3 reads CASSESASIRVPRPQHF. The CDR3 DNA reads as TGTGCCAGCAGTGAATCCGCCTCCATCAGGGTGCCGCGGCCCCAGCATTTT. The chain is built from TRBV2 and TRBJ1-5; possibly TRBD1 for D (5 bases). This CDR3 has 17 amino acids. V was shortened by 2 bases and J by 9 bases, with 23 bases between the two germline ends. Germline V gives CDR1 SNHLY, CDR2 FYNNEI.